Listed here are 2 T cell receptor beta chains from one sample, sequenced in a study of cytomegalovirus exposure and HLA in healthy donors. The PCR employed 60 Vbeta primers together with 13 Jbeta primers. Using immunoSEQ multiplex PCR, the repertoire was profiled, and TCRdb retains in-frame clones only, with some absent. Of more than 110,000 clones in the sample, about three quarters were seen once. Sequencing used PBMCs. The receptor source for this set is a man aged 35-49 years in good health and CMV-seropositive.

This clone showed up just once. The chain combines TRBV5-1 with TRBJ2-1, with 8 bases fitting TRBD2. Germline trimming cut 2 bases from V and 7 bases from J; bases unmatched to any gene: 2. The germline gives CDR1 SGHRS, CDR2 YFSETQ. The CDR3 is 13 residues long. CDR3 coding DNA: TGCGCCAGCAGCTTTAGCGGGATAAATGAGCAGTTCTTC. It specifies CASSFSGINEQFF.

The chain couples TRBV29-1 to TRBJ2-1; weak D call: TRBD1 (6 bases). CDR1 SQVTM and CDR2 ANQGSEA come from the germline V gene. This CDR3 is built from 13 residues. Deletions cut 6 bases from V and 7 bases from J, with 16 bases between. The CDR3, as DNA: TGCAGCGTCGGTGGGGGCTTAGCGAATGAGCAGTTCTTC. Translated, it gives CSVGGGLANEQFF.